Below, one T cell receptor beta chain is given with its context. The data belong to a study of T cell changes during pregnancy in multiple sclerosis. Data came from immunoSEQ multiplex PCR; TCRdb stores just in-frame clones and leaves some out. Here the sample spans 100,000 to 130,000 clones, approximately 90% being singletons. Germline V gene sequence: CDR1 MNHEY, CDR2 SVGAGI. The J segment lost 3 bases and the V segment lost 5 bases, leaving 9 bases of the junction unmatched. This CDR3 has 15 residues. This sequence was found in a female donor in good health, enrolled as a control in a pregnancy study. The chain combines TRBV6-5 with TRBJ2-7; TRBD2 matches at 8 bases. Sequenced here: peripheral blood, sampled in the third trimester of pregnancy. CDR3 sequence: CASSLGGLDSYEQYF. CDR3 in DNA: TGTGCCAGCAGTCTAGGGGGACTAGATAGCTACGAGCAGTACTTC.